The source of this T cell receptor (beta chain) is a study of identical twins. Study results and caveats: The authors drew conclusions from cross-sectional statistical analysis rather than following the same donors. Analyses of zero insertions could be partly confounded by invariant MAIT and iNKT cells.

This CDR3 is 16 amino acids long. With V trimmed by 0 bases and J by 0 bases, 4 bases remained unmatched. The V gene's germline CDR1 is SGDLS and CDR2 YYNGEE. MiXCR was run by TCRdb on the 5' RACE reads, yielding one entry per CDR3 protein. The sample holds about 690,000 distinct CDR3 sequences; 5.5% to 6.5% are singletons and the top ten take approximately 2%. This clonotype has ten or more counts. Its antigen is not identified. The sequenced sample was naive T cells sorted from blood. This chain uses TRBV9 with TRBJ2-5, with TRBD2 matching 8 bases. This TCR was recovered from a man between 18 and 35 years old in good health. The CDR3 bases are TGTGCCAGCAGCGTAGCTGGAGCGGGAGACCAAGAGACCCAGTACTTC. Protein sequence: CASSVAGAGDQETQYF.